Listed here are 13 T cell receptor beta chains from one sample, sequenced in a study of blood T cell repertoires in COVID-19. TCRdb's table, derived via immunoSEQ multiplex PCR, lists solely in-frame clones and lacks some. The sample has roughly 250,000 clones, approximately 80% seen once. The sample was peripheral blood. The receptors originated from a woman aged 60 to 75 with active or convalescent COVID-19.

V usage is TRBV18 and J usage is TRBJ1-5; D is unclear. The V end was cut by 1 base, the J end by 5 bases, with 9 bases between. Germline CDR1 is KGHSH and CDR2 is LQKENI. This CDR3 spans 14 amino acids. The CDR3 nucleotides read TGTGCCAGCTCACCACAGGGAGCGGATCAGCCCCAGCATTTT. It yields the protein CASSPQGADQPQHF.

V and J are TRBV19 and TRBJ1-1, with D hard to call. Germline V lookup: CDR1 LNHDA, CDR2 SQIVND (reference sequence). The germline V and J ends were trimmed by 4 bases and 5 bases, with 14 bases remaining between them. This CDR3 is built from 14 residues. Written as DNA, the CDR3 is TGTGCCAGTAGTACTAGTCCCGAAGTAACTGAAGCTTTCTTT. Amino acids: CASSTSPEVTEAFF.

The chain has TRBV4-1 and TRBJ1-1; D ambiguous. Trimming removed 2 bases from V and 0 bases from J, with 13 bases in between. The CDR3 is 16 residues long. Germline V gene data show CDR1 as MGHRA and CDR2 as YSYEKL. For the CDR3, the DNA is TGCGCCAGCAGCCAACAAAGTCTGGGCATGAACACTGAAGCTTTCTTT. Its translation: CASSQQSLGMNTEAFF.

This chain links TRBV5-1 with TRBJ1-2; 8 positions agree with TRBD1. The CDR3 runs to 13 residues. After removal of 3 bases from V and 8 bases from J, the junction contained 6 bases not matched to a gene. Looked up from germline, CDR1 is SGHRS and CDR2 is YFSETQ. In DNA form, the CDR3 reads TGCGCCAGCAGCTCTCAGGGGGCGATGGGCTACACCTTC. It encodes CASSSQGAMGYTF. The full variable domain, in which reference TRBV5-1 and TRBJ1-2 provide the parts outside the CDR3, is KAGVTQTPRYLIKTRGQQVTLSCSPISGHRSVSWYQQTPGQGLQFLFEYFSETQRNKGNFPGRFSGRQFSNSRSEMNVSTLELGDSALYLCASSSQGAMGYTFGSGTRLTVV.

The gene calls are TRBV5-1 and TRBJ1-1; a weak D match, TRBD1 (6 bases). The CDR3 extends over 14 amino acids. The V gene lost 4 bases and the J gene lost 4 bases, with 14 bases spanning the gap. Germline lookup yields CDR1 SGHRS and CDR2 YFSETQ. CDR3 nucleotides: TGCGCCAGCAGCCTAACAGGGCTCCCCACTGAAGCTTTCTTT. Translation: CASSLTGLPTEAFF. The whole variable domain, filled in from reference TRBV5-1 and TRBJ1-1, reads KAGVTQTPRYLIKTRGQQVTLSCSPISGHRSVSWYQQTPGQGLQFLFEYFSETQRNKGNFPGRFSGRQFSNSRSEMNVSTLELGDSALYLCASSLTGLPTEAFFGQGTRLTVV.

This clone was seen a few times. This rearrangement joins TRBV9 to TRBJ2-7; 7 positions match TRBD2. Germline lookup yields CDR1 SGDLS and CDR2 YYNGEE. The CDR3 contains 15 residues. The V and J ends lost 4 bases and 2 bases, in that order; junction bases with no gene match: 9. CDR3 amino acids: CASSPRGLTPYEQYF. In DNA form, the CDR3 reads TGTGCCAGCAGCCCTAGGGGACTAACCCCCTACGAGCAGTACTTC.

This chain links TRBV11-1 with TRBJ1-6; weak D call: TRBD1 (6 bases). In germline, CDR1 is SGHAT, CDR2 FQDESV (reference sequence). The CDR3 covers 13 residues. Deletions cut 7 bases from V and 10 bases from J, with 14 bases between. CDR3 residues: CASTTGGRSPLHF. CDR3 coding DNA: TGTGCCAGCACTACGGGGGGCCGCTCACCCCTCCACTTT.

CDR3 region: CASSITAGTAYEQYF. The DNA for the CDR3 is TGTGCCAGTAGTATTACGGCAGGAACTGCCTACGAGCAGTACTTC. This sequence joins TRBV19 and TRBJ2-7, with D unresolved. The V end lost 3 bases, the J end lost 2 bases, and 14 bases lay between the germline ends. CDR1 is LNHDA and CDR2 is SQIVND in the germline V gene (reference sequence). This CDR3 is built from 15 residues.

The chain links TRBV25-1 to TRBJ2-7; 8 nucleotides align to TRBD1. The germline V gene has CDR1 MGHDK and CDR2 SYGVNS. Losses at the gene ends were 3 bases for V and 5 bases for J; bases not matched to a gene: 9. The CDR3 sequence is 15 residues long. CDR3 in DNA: TGTGCCAGCAGTGAGACCAGGGGCAGGGGGCACGAGCAGTACTTC. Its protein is CASSETRGRGHEQYF.

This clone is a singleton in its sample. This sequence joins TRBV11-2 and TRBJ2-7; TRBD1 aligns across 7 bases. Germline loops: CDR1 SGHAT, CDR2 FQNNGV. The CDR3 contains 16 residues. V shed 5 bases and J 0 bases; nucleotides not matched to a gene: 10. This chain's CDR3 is CASSLRRTGNSYEQYF. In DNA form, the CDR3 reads TGTGCCAGCAGCCTAAGACGGACAGGCAACTCCTACGAGCAGTACTTC.

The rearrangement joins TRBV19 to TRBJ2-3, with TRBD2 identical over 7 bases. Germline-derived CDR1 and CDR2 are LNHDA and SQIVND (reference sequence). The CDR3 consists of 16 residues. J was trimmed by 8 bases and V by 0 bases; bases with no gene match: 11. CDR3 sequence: CASSIDPPFSGGTQYF. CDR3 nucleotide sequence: TGTGCCAGTAGTATAGACCCCCCATTTTCGGGGGGTACGCAGTATTTT.

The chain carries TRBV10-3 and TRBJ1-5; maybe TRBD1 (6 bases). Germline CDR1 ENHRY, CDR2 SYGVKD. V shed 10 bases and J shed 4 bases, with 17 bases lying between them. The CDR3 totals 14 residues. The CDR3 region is CATKGDLSNQPQHF. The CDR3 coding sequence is TGTGCCACGAAGGGGGATTTGAGTAATCAGCCCCAGCATTTT.

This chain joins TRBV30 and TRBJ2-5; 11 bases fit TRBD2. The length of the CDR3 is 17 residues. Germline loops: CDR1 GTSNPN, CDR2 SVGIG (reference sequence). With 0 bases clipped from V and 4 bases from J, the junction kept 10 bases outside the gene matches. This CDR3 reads CAWSVGSSGGAPETQYF. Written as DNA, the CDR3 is TGTGCCTGGAGTGTAGGGAGTAGCGGGGGGGCCCCAGAGACCCAGTACTTC.